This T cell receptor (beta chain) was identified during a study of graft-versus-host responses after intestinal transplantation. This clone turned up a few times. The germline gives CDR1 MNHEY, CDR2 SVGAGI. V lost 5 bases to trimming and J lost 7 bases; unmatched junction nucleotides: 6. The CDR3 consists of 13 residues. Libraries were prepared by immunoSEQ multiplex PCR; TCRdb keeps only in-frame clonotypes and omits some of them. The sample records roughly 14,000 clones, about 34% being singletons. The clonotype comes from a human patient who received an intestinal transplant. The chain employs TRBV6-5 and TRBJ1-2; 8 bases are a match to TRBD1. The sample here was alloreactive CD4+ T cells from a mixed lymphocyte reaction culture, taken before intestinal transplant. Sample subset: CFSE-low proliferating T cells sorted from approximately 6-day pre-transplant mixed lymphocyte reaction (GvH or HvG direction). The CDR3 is CASSTDRALGYTF. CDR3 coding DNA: TGTGCCAGCAGTACGGACAGGGCCCTTGGCTACACCTTC.